This TCR beta chain was documented in a study of shared clonotypes between healthy human individuals (dated by TCRdb to between 2020 and 2021). Regarding the research as a whole: A couple of women and a few men aged 18 to 49 years were included in the cohort. For each donor, CD4 naive and CD4 memory were each given three plates, CD8 naive was given two plates, and CD8 memory was given one plate. To increase sequencing depth and limit assay-specific biases, different laboratories used diverse techniques to prepare libraries and sequence TCR repertoires. The study deeply sequenced blood TCR repertoires of five healthy adults to estimate repertoire size and the extent of clonotype sharing between individuals. Leukapheresis yielded between about 0.94 and 8.9 billion PBMCs per donor.

Using the deep immunoSEQ assay, multiplex PCR amplified TCR CDR3 regions from genomic DNA. For each cell subset, the extracted genomic DNA was distributed evenly across all wells of several immunoSEQ 96-well plates, and each plate served as one replicate. For sorted subsets, each replicate PCR was loaded with around 220 ng genomic DNA, equivalent to 30,000 or so T cell genomes. Purified libraries were measured with a Qubit 3.0 fluorometer, size-checked on a Bioanalyzer 2100, and measured again with the KAPA Library Quantification kit. Every immunoSEQ 96-well plate was sequenced on a separate single-read 150-cycle Illumina NextSeq 550 flow cell. Processing in the source paper ran as follows. Because only junctional sequences without quality scores were contained in the immunoSEQ output, filtering matching that applied to full-length reads could not be performed. Sequences were annotated with PyIR, a Python wrapper for IgBLAST v1.9, using IMGT germline references to assign V/J genes and CDR3. Reads were removed for weak V/J assignments (E-value above 1e-6), missing CDR3, stop codons, out-of-frame junctions, or ambiguous translated residues. V3J clonotypes were defined by identical inferred V gene, J gene, and CDR3 amino acid sequence. Percentage overlap between repertoires was computed as shared unique clonotypes divided by the size of the smaller repertoire. Repertoire richness was assessed with RTK rarefaction, the Chao1 estimator, and Recon v2.1 estimates of unobserved clonotypes. Generation probabilities for all TCRbeta clonotypes obtained by the gDNA method from a few donors were computed using OLGA. Entries here come from immuneACCESS through TCRdb and include only in-frame sequences with V and J called. Some clones fail to appear in such tables; in the studies checked, an unresolved V gene covers under half of the shortfall, and the cause of the remainder is unknown. The V and J calls and clone size were taken over from that table, and D and trimming were inferred from the DNA. The sample records some 2,000,000 clones, 95% of which are singletons. The ten largest clones represent 0.1% to 0.15% of the sample.

Inclusive of the bounding cysteine and phenylalanine, the CDR3 is 16 residues long. The retained sequence is limited to the CDR3, 48 bases, with the frame set at the first base. The germline V gene yields SGHRS for CDR1 and YFSETQ for CDR2. V is clipped by 4 bases and J by 4 bases, and the sequence between their germline boundaries is 19 bases long. Notes on this clone: Its antigen specificity is not known. Base-call qualities are not available, and no considerably larger clone is one nucleotide away.

What the research found in general, with its limitations: When a few donors were compared, the shared fraction of clonotypes was about 5% for naive CD4, approximately 3.3% for naive CD8, about 2.5% for memory CD4, and roughly 0.4% for memory CD8. Clonotypes shared by all four sorted-subset donors showed higher generation probabilities than non-shared clonotypes. The genetic and exposure-history diversity represented was limited by the small number of donors. Larger estimated clonotype richness was generally found for naive subsets than for memory subsets. Incomplete sequencing was indicated by rarefaction of sorted-subset datasets, despite the large sequencing depth. Sampling was restricted to blood, and TCR repertoires in tissues likely differ from the TCR repertoires found in blood. Pairwise subsampling indicated that sequencing depth was expected to affect the degree of clonotype sharing among donors.

The donors were healthy, HIV-negative adults who had no recently reported acute infections or vaccinations. All donors were Caucasian adults living in Nashville, Tennessee, USA. CD4+ T cells were enriched by magnetic negative selection, after which naive cells were positively selected on CD45RA and the negative fraction was taken as the memory subset. Blood was obtained by leukapheresis, after which PBMCs were separated by Ficoll-Histopaque density gradient centrifugation and cryopreserved in liquid nitrogen vapor phase. Purity and quantity of every magnetically sorted T cell population were checked by analytical flow cytometry. Genomic DNA was isolated from each sorted fraction and quantified by UV absorbance on a Nanodrop 2000c.

The sample consisted of naive CD4+ T cells sorted from blood. The cell subset or site label, read with the paper, signifies: CD45RA+ positively selected. This receptor was obtained from a man aged 18 to 30 in good health. The chain is made from TRBV5-1 and TRBJ2-3, with the D segment possibly TRBD1 or TRBD2, each aligning over 5 bases. CDR3 loop: CASSLGLAVNADTQYF. The nucleotide sequence is given as TGCGCCAGCAGCCTGGGGCTAGCAGTAAACGCAGATACGCAGTATTTT.